These T cell receptor beta chains were read from a single sample in a study of cytomegalovirus exposure and HLA in healthy donors. Sequencing was performed with immunoSEQ multiplex PCR; in TCRdb, only in-frame clones are kept and a portion is missing. The table records 160,000 or so clones, roughly 80% of them present only once. The sequencing input was PBMCs. Receptors were obtained from a woman aged 45 to 65 in good health and CMV-seronegative. Each CDR3 is given with its conserved first and last residue. The D gene is left open where the match is weak. Expanded clones are given a class, and other clones once, few, many or no size at all.

V: TRBV5-4; J: TRBJ1-2; size: .; D: TRBD1; CDR3: CASSLNRGRLDGYTF; DNA: TGTGCCAGCAGCCTAAACAGGGGCCGATTGGATGGCTACACCTTC
V: TRBV5-4; J: TRBJ2-7; size: .; D: TRBD2; CDR3: CASSISGASSYEQYF; DNA: TGTGCCAGCAGTATTAGCGGGGCGAGCTCCTACGAGCAGTACTTC
V: TRBV7-8; J: TRBJ1-1; size: .; D: .; CDR3: CASSQIPIRGNTEAFF; DNA: TGTGCCAGCAGCCAAATTCCAATTCGAGGGAACACTGAAGCTTTCTTT
V: TRBV7-9; J: TRBJ2-2; size: .; D: .; CDR3: CASSLARTNTGELFF; DNA: TGTGCCAGCAGCTTAGCGCGCACTAACACCGGGGAGCTGTTTTTT
V: TRBV7-3; J: TRBJ2-5; size: .; D: TRBD1; CDR3: CASSLRGGLETQYF; DNA: TGTGCCAGCAGCTTGCGAGGGGGCTTGGAGACCCAGTACTTC
V: TRBV28; J: TRBJ2-6; size: .; D: TRBD1; CDR3: CASSFQGAPGANVLTF; DNA: TGTGCCAGCAGTTTCCAGGGGGCGCCTGGGGCCAACGTCCTGACTTTC
V: TRBV28; J: TRBJ1-5; size: .; D: .; CDR3: CASRLAGDNQPQHF; DNA: TGTGCCAGCAGGCTAGCAGGGGACAATCAGCCCCAGCATTTT
V: TRBV20-1; J: TRBJ1-1; size: .; D: .; CDR3: CSALVNTEAFF; DNA: TGCAGTGCCCTAGTGAACACTGAAGCTTTCTTT
V: TRBV2; J: TRBJ1-3; size: .; D: .; CDR3: CASTLGAGRSGNTIYF; DNA: TGTGCCAGCACCTTGGGGGCTGGAAGGTCTGGAAACACCATATATTTT
V: TRBV6-5; J: TRBJ1-4; size: .; D: TRBD1; CDR3: CASSYRQGANEKLFF; DNA: TGTGCCAGCAGTTACCGACAGGGGGCAAACGAAAAACTGTTTTTT
V: TRBV5-8; J: TRBJ2-5; size: once; D: TRBD2; CDR3: CASSIAGSRETQYF; DNA: TGTGCCAGCAGCATAGCGGGCTCCAGGGAGACCCAGTACTTC
V: TRBV28; J: TRBJ2-7; size: .; D: TRBD1; CDR3: CATQVFRGFDGAAYEQYF; DNA: TGTGCCACCCAAGTGTTCAGGGGGTTTGATGGTGCGGCCTACGAGCAGTACTTC